This entry concerns a single T cell receptor (beta chain). Antigen specificity is unknown. Germline and junction disagree at one end, which may indicate a read error. This entry belongs to a study of cytomegalovirus exposure and HLA in healthy donors. The primer mix had 60 Vbeta and 13 Jbeta primers. The table came from immunoSEQ multiplex PCR; TCRdb's copy has only in-frame clones and leaves some out. In the table there are 100,000 to 120,000 clones, about 80% of which are singletons. Study-level points and caveats: An analysis was carried out at a later point. It showed that HLA-associated TCR beta chains were more clonally expanded than equally common non-associated chains. In a later analysis, parvovirus B19, influenza, CMV and Epstein-Barr virus appeared linked to several top co-occurrence clusters.

The sample taken for sequencing was PBMCs. The sequence was collected from a woman aged 25 to 39 in good health and CMV-seropositive.

CDR3 coding DNA: TGCGCCAGCAGGTTGGAGCAGGGAAGCACAGATACGCAGTATTTT. It codes for CASRLEQGSTDTQYF. The chain couples TRBV5-1 to TRBJ2-3; D is possibly TRBD1 (5 bases). Germline values: CDR1 SGHRS, CDR2 YFSETQ. This CDR3 has 15 residues.